A single sample is the source of the 24 T cell receptor beta chains below, sequenced in a study of shared clonotypes between healthy human individuals. Method: immunoSEQ multiplex PCR; TCRdb's copy keeps in-frame clones and lacks some. The sample holds around 2,000,000 clones, roughly 94% seen once. The sequencing sample was made of naive CD4+ T cells sorted from blood. Subset indicated: CD45RA+ positively selected. The receptors were sampled from a man aged 18 to 35 in good health.

The V call is TRBV28, the J call TRBJ2-7, with D possibly being TRBD2 (6 bases). V was shortened by 3 bases and J by 5 bases, with 11 bases between the two germline ends. There are 13 residues in the CDR3. CDR1 MDHEN and CDR2 SYDVKM come from the germline V gene. The CDR3 region has the DNA TGTGCCAGCAGTTTTCCTTGGGGGGACGAGCAGTACTTC. Its translation is CASSFPWGDEQYF.

In its sample, this clone was seen a few times. In the same sample, other DNA sequences code for this CDR3. The chain couples TRBV30 to TRBJ1-1; weak D call: TRBD1 (5 bases). The CDR3 covers 13 residues. Germline CDR1 and CDR2: GTSNPN and SVGIG (reference sequence). V was clipped by 2 bases and J by 0 bases, with 7 bases between them. The DNA for the CDR3 is TGTGCCTGGAGTTTAGGGGTGAACACTGAAGCTTTCTTT. The encoded protein is CAWSLGVNTEAFF.

The rearrangement uses TRBV9 and TRBJ2-7; 12 nucleotides align to TRBD2. The V gene end was trimmed by 4 bases and the J gene end by 7 bases; junction bases not matched to a gene: 9. The CDR3 runs to 15 residues. CDR1 is SGDLS, CDR2 YYNGEE, per germline. CDR3: CASSPLAGGRGEQYF. CDR3 bases: TGTGCCAGCAGCCCCCTAGCGGGGGGGCGGGGAGAGCAGTACTTC. Drawing the rest from reference TRBV9 and TRBJ2-7, the complete variable domain is DSGVTQTPKHLITATGQRVTLRCSPRSGDLSVYWYQQSLDQGLQFLIQYYNGEERAKGNILERFSAQQFPDLHSELNLSSLELGDSALYFCASSPLAGGRGEQYFGPGTRLTVT.

In regard to this clone: Other DNA sequences from this sample encode an identical CDR3 as well. The chain carries TRBV18 and TRBJ2-5; TRBD1 might be the D (6 bases). Between the trimmed V and J ends, which lost 3 bases and 5 bases, there was a span of 7 bases. This CDR3 region has 12 residues. CDR1 is KGHSH, CDR2 LQKENI, per germline. The CDR3 sequence: CASSPRGETQYF. CDR3 DNA sequence: TGTGCCAGCTCACCTAGGGGGGAGACCCAGTACTTC.

The V gene is TRBV5-1, the J gene TRBJ2-7, with 7 bases matching TRBD1. Germline loops: CDR1 SGHRS, CDR2 YFSETQ. V lost 3 bases to trimming and J lost 7 bases; unmatched junction nucleotides: 7. This CDR3 contains 13 residues. The CDR3 DNA follows: TGCGCCAGCAGCTCGGGACAGCCTAGGGAGCAGTACTTC. This gives the protein CASSSGQPREQYF.

The chain uses TRBV6-6 and TRBJ1-1; D is unclear. This CDR3 region has 15 residues. Germline V CDR1 and CDR2: MNHNY, SVGAGI (reference sequence). V lost 0 bases and J lost 0, with 8 bases in between. The DNA for the CDR3 is TGTGCCAGCAGTTACTCGGCCGTAGTGAACACTGAAGCTTTCTTT. Protein product: CASSYSAVVNTEAFF.

The CDR3 sequence: CASARESPRETQYF. The CDR3 DNA is TGTGCCAGCGCGCGCGAGTCGCCTCGGGAGACCCAGTACTTC. This sequence joins TRBV6-1 and TRBJ2-5; unclear D gene. The V gene's germline CDR1 is MNHNS and CDR2 SASEGT. Trimming left V 8 bases short and J 5 bases short, with 18 bases between. There are 14 residues in the CDR3.

V usage is TRBV6-5 and J usage is TRBJ2-4; D unresolved. This CDR3 has 14 residues. Trimming removed 0 bases from V and 7 bases from J, with 10 bases in between. CDR1 MNHEY and CDR2 SVGAGI come from the germline V gene. The CDR3 spells CASSYSNKRNIQYF. As DNA, the CDR3 is TGTGCCAGCAGTTACTCGAATAAGAGGAACATTCAGTACTTC.

Here the CDR3 DNA reads TGTGCCAGACGTCAGAGCCTCACCGGGGAGCTGTTTTTT. Protein: CARRQSLTGELFF. The gene calls are TRBV10-3 and TRBJ2-2; D gene ambiguous. The CDR3 has 13 residues. With 10 bases removed from V and 4 bases from J, the gap between germline ends came to 13 bases. The germline gives CDR1 ENHRY, CDR2 SYGVKD.

This chain connects TRBV7-9 to TRBJ2-6; no reliable D call. The V and J ends lost 4 bases and 0 bases respectively, with 7 bases between them. The CDR3 is 15 amino acids. The germline V gene has CDR1 SEHNR and CDR2 FQNEAQ (reference sequence). The CDR3 region is CASSSPASGANVLTF. In DNA, the CDR3 is TGTGCCAGCAGCTCTCCCGCCTCTGGGGCCAACGTCCTGACTTTC.

The chain uses TRBV6-1 and TRBJ2-7, with TRBD1 matching 9 bases. From germline, CDR1 is MNHNS and CDR2 SASEGT. The CDR3 loop spans 12 amino acids. V gave up 6 bases and J gave up 8 bases; unmatched junction bases: 5. CDR3 DNA: TGTGCCAGCAGGGGGGACAGGGAGAAGCAGTACTTC. The encoded protein is CASRGDREKQYF.

V gene TRBV27 combines with J gene TRBJ2-7; perhaps TRBD2 as D (6 bases). The CDR3 spans 14 residues. CDR1 is MNHEY and CDR2 is SMNVEV in the germline V gene (reference sequence). The V end was cut by 6 bases, the J end by 5 bases, with 17 bases between. CDR3 amino acids: CASSTTRELDEQYF. The CDR3 coding sequence is TGTGCCAGCAGCACTACCCGGGAGCTCGACGAGCAGTACTTC.

Worth noting for this clone: The sample carries other DNA sequences with the same CDR3. The chain uses TRBV20-1 and TRBJ1-1, with D uncertain. V was shortened by 1 base and J by 5 bases, with 5 bases between the two germline ends. Germline CDR1 reads DFQATT; CDR2 reads SNEGSKA (reference sequence). This CDR3 has 11 residues. CDR3 in amino acids: CSARAGTEAFF. CDR3 nucleotide sequence: TGCAGTGCTAGAGCGGGGACTGAAGCTTTCTTT.

V usage is TRBV27 and J usage is TRBJ2-7, with unresolved D. The V end lost 4 bases, the J end lost 2 bases, and 9 bases lay between the germline ends. Looked up from germline, CDR1 is MNHEY and CDR2 is SMNVEV (reference sequence). The CDR3 totals 13 residues. The CDR3 DNA reads TGTGCCAGCAGTTCTCATGTGCCCTACGAGCAGTACTTC. It codes for CASSSHVPYEQYF.

The chain recombines TRBV5-1 with TRBJ2-7; 7 bases are a match to TRBD1. This CDR3 region has 12 residues. The germline CDR1 and CDR2 sequences are SGHRS and YFSETQ. V shed 2 bases, J shed 12 bases, and the junction held 8 bases outside the gene matches. CDR3 in amino acids: CASSFQGQDPYF. CDR3 DNA: TGCGCCAGCAGCTTCCAAGGACAGGATCCGTACTTC.

The V gene is TRBV5-4, the J gene TRBJ2-5; no clear D. CDR3 size: 14 residues. V lost 3 bases and J 0 bases, leaving 9 bases between the germline ends. The germline gives CDR1 SGHNT, CDR2 YYREEE (reference sequence). CDR3 residues: CASSYTVNQETQYF. CDR3 DNA sequence: TGTGCCAGCAGCTACACAGTGAACCAAGAGACCCAGTACTTC.

The gene calls are TRBV29-1 and TRBJ2-7; perhaps D is TRBD1 or TRBD2 (5 bases each). The CDR3 runs 12 residues. CDR1 and CDR2 from the germline V gene are SQVTM and ANQGSEA. V was shortened by 4 bases and J by 4 bases, with 11 bases between the two germline ends. The CDR3 loop is CSVGDGNYEQYF. CDR3 bases: TGCAGCGTTGGGGACGGTAATTACGAGCAGTACTTC.

The chain employs TRBV16 and TRBJ2-6; D might be TRBD1 (5 bases). This CDR3 comprises 15 residues. V lost 2 bases and J 4 bases, leaving 9 bases between the germline ends. The germline V gene has CDR1 KGHSY and CDR2 FQNENV. The CDR3 nucleotides are TGTGCCAGCAGCCAAGACAGAAGGGGGGCCAACGTCCTGACTTTC. Its translation is CASSQDRRGANVLTF.

The chain couples TRBV10-3 to TRBJ1-6, with 7 positions matching TRBD1. Germline V gene data show CDR1 as ENHRY and CDR2 as SYGVKD. The CDR3 covers 16 residues. V lost 4 bases, J lost 6 bases, and 9 bases stayed unmatched. CDR3 bases: TGTGCCATCAGTGCTTCGGACAGGATTATTAATTCACCCCTCCACTTT. It codes for CAISASDRIINSPLHF.

The gene calls are TRBV5-6 and TRBJ1-5; D unclear. Between the trimmed V and J ends, which lost 3 bases and 0 bases, there was a span of 13 bases. Germline CDR1 is SGHDT and CDR2 is YYEEEE. The CDR3 sequence is 16 residues long. CDR3 sequence: CASSWGGGFSNQPQHF. The CDR3 DNA is TGTGCCAGCAGCTGGGGTGGAGGGTTTAGCAATCAGCCCCAGCATTTT.

The rearrangement links TRBV30 to TRBJ2-1; D may be TRBD2 (5 bases). V gave up 1 base and J gave up 9 bases, with 13 bases separating them. This CDR3 spans 13 amino acids. CDR1 GTSNPN and CDR2 SVGIG come from the germline V gene (reference sequence). CDR3 sequence (DNA): TGTGCCTGGAGTGCCCCGGACTTCTTTGAGCAGTTCTTC. Translated: CAWSAPDFFEQFF.

This clone appeared a single time. J is TRBJ1-5 and V is TRBV12-5; D is unclear. Germline lookup yields CDR1 LGHNT and CDR2 FRNRAP. The germline V and J ends were trimmed by 7 bases and 0 bases, with 19 bases remaining between them. The CDR3 consists of 17 residues. The CDR3: CASAPSGTVYSNQPQHF. The DNA for the CDR3 is TGTGCTAGTGCCCCCTCAGGAACAGTGTATAGCAATCAGCCCCAGCATTTT.

The chain is built from TRBV28 and TRBJ2-3; D is undetermined. The CDR3 sequence is 12 residues long. The ends were cut back, 9 bases at V and 4 bases at J, with 11 bases in the middle. Germline V gives CDR1 MDHEN, CDR2 SYDVKM. CDR3 loop: CASTESSDTQYF. In DNA form, the CDR3 reads TGTGCCAGTACTGAGAGCTCAGATACGCAGTATTTT.

To note about this clone: The sample has other DNA sequences that encode this CDR3 too. The chain uses TRBV30 and TRBJ1-5, with no clear D. With 1 base removed from V and 3 bases from J, the gap between germline ends came to 4 bases. The length of the CDR3 is 12 residues. Germline V CDR1 and CDR2: GTSNPN, SVGIG (reference sequence). The CDR3 region is CAWSGSNQPQHF. The CDR3 nucleotides are TGTGCCTGGAGTGGCTCCAATCAGCCCCAGCATTTT. Full variable domain (outside the CDR3, taken from reference TRBV30 and TRBJ1-5): SQTIHQWPATLVQPVGSPLSLECTVEGTSNPNLYWYRQAAGRGLQLLFYSVGIGQISSEVPQNLSASRPQDRQFILSSKKLLLSDSGFYLCAWSGSNQPQHFGDGTRLSIL.